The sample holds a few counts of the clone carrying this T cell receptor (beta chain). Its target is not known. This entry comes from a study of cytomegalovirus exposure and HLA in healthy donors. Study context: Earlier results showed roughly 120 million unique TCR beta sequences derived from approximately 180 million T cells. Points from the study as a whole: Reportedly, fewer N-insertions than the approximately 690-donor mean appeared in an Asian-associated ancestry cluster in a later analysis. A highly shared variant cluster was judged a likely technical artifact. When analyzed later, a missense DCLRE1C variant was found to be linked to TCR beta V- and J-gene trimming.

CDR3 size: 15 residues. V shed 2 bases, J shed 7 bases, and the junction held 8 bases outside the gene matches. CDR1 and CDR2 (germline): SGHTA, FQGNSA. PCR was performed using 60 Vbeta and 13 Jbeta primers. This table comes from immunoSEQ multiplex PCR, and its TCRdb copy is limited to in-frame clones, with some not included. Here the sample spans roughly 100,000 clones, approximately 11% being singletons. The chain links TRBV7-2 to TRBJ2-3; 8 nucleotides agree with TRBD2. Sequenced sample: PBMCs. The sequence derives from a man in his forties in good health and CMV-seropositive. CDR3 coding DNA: TGTGCCAGCAGCTTATCGGGAGGGCCGTATAATACGCAGTATTTT. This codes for CASSLSGGPYNTQYF.